Sequencing of this T cell receptor (beta chain) was carried out in a study of blood T cell repertoires in COVID-19. CDR3 length: 15 residues. Germline V gene sequence: CDR1 MNHEY, CDR2 SMNVEV (reference sequence). The ends lost 6 bases at V and 7 bases at J; junction bases unmatched: 7. Donors were grouped by their self-reported clinical history. Symptom resolution, clearance, or two negative PCRs marked donors in Cohort 3 as recovered. The protocol was immunoSEQ multiplex PCR, while the TCRdb copy is restricted to in-frame clones and leaves out a portion. The sample has 250,000 to 350,000 clones, 70% to 90% seen once; the top ten hold about 1%.

This receptor was identified in a woman aged 25-40 years who had recovered from COVID-19. The V gene is TRBV27, the J gene TRBJ2-2; 11 bases agree with TRBD2. Sequencing was done on a sample of PBMCs or T cells enriched from blood (not recorded which). CDR3 residues: CASRPAGTSGGELFF. The CDR3 DNA is TGTGCCAGCAGGCCGGCCGGGACTAGCGGCGGGGAGCTGTTTTTT.